This T cell receptor (beta chain) came from a study of blood T cell repertoires in COVID-19. The overall study: COVID-19 samples collected from the United States, Italy and Spain covered acute and convalescent phases. PBMCs, B-cell-depleted T cells, or T cells provided the cDNA or gDNA that made up the material.

Original data processing: Reference gene primers were amplified, and this amplification served to estimate nucleated cell counts. The assay was immunoSEQ multiplex PCR, and TCRdb's table has in-frame clones only and misses some. V and J calls and clone size are as listed in that table; D and trimming were resolved from the DNA. The sample lists 100,000 to 150,000 clones; roughly 80% were seen once. The CDR3 loop spans 16 amino acids. Trimming cost V 0 bases and J 4 bases, with 13 bases left between them. From germline, CDR1 is SGHAT and CDR2 FQNNGV. The chain joins TRBV11-2 to TRBJ2-1; D perhaps matches TRBD2 (5 bases). The sequenced material came from peripheral blood. The origin of this receptor is a man aged 55 to 69 with acute or convalescent COVID-19. CDR3 DNA sequence: TGTGCCAGCAGCTTAGACGACTACATTGATTACAATGAGCAGTTCTTC. Its translation is CASSLDDYIDYNEQFF.